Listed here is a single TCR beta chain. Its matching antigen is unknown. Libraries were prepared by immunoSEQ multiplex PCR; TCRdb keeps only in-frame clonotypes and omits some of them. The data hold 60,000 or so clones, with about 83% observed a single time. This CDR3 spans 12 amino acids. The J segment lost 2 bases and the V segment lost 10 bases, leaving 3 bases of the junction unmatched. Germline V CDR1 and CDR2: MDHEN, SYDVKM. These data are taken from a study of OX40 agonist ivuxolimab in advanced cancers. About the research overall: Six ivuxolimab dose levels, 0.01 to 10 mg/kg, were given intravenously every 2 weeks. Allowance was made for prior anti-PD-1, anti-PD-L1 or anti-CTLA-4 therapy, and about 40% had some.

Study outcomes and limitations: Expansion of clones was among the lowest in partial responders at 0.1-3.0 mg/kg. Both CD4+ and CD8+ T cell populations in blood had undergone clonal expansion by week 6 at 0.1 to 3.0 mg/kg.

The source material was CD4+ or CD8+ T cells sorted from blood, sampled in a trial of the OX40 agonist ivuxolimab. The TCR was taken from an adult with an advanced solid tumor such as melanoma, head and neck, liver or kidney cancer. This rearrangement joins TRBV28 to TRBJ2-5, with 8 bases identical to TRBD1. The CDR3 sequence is CAIRQGQETQYF. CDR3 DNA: TGTGCCATTCGACAGGGGCAAGAGACCCAGTACTTC.